This T cell receptor beta chain was profiled in a study of T cells in Graves' hyperthyroidism and ophthalmopathy. V was clipped by 2 bases and J by 13 bases; unmatched bases: 10. Germline assignment: CDR1 MNHNS and CDR2 SASEGT. The CDR3 has 14 amino acids. RNA transcripts gave rise to amplified TCR beta CDR3 regions. TCR CDR3 underwent first-round RT-PCR with the HTBI primer set. TCRdb fed the multiplex PCR reads into MiXCR, producing one record per CDR3 protein. Of hundreds of thousands of distinct CDR3 sequences in the sample, 14% are singletons; the top ten hold 10%. The specimen sequenced was blood. This TCR was sampled from a young woman with Graves' hyperthyroidism. V and J are TRBV6-1 and TRBJ2-5, with 10 bases fitting TRBD2. The chain's CDR3 is CASSERASGSRGYF. The CDR3, as DNA: TGTGCCAGCAGTGAACGGGCTAGCGGGAGCCGAGGGTACTTC.